The 30 T cell receptor beta chains in this list originate from one sample, sequenced in a study of blood T cell repertoires in COVID-19. Using immunoSEQ multiplex PCR, the repertoire was profiled, and TCRdb retains in-frame clones only, with some absent. Here the sample spans just under 65,000 clones, more than 75% being singletons. The specimen sequenced was peripheral blood. Receptors originate from a man between 60 and 75 years old with COVID-19, enrolled during active disease.

The chain couples TRBV15 to TRBJ2-1; D may be TRBD1 (5 bases). The CDR3 totals 13 residues. The V and J ends lost 3 bases and 3 bases respectively, with 6 bases between them. In germline, CDR1 is LNHNV, CDR2 YYDKDF (reference sequence). DNA for the CDR3: TGTGCCACCAGCAGGGACAACTACAATGAGCAGTTCTTC. Translated, it gives CATSRDNYNEQFF. The whole variable domain, filled in from reference TRBV15 and TRBJ2-1, reads DAMVIQNPRYQVTQFGKPVTLSCSQTLNHNVMYWYQQKSSQAPKLLFHYYDKDFNNEADTPDNFQSRRPNTSFCFLDIRSPGLGDTAMYLCATSRDNYNEQFFGPGTRLTVL.

The genes are TRBV9 and TRBJ2-7; D might be TRBD1 (5 bases). V lost 0 bases and J 1 base, leaving 11 bases between the germline ends. The CDR3 has 15 amino acids. CDR1 and CDR2 from the germline V gene are SGDLS and YYNGEE. CDR3 residues: CASSVGWGQSYEQYF. CDR3 DNA: TGTGCCAGCAGCGTAGGGTGGGGCCAGTCCTACGAGCAGTACTTC.

This clone was counted between two and nine times. The rearrangement joins TRBV10-3 to TRBJ1-1, with 7 bases identical to TRBD1. Germline V gene data show CDR1 as ENHRY and CDR2 as SYGVKD. J was trimmed by 1 base and V by 7 bases; bases with no gene match: 3. The CDR3 extends over 13 amino acids. This CDR3 is CAINRQGNTEAFF. The CDR3 region has the DNA TGTGCCATCAATAGACAGGGGAACACTGAAGCTTTCTTT.

The V and J genes are TRBV30 and TRBJ1-6; a possible D gene is TRBD1 (5 bases). Germline V gives CDR1 GTSNPN, CDR2 SVGIG (reference sequence). V lost 1 base, J lost 7 bases, and 14 bases lay in between. The CDR3 sequence is 15 residues long. DNA of the CDR3: TGTGCCTGGAGTGGCAGGGACCGGGGGAATTCACCCCTCCACTTT. It translates to CAWSGRDRGNSPLHF.

This clone has only a few counts. The chain links TRBV5-1 to TRBJ2-7; 7 bases fit TRBD1. After removal of 6 bases from V and 2 bases from J, the junction contained 8 bases not matched to a gene. The CDR3 has 14 amino acids. CDR1 and CDR2 from the germline V gene are SGHRS and YFSETQ. The CDR3 DNA reads as TGCGCCAGCAAAGGGGACAGTGTTCCCTACGAGCAGTACTTC. Translation: CASKGDSVPYEQYF.

J is TRBJ1-5 and V is TRBV30, with 10 bases identical to TRBD1. This CDR3 spans 15 amino acids. Trimming at V came to 2 bases and at J to 5 bases, leaving 6 bases not matched to a gene. CDR1 is GTSNPN, CDR2 SVGIG, per germline (reference sequence). The CDR3 spells CAWSRTGGSDQPQHF. The CDR3 nucleotides read TGTGCCTGGAGTAGGACAGGGGGTTCGGATCAGCCCCAGCATTTT.

The chain couples TRBV2 to TRBJ2-2; 8 bases line up with TRBD2. After removal of 0 bases from V and 12 bases from J, the junction contained 6 bases not matched to a gene. The CDR3 has 14 amino acids. Germline-derived CDR1 and CDR2 are SNHLY and FYNNEI. In DNA, the CDR3 is TGTGCCAGCAGTGAAGCGAGGAGCGGGAGAAAGCTGTTTTTT. This codes for CASSEARSGRKLFF.

The chain carries TRBV11-3 and TRBJ2-1; TRBD2 matches 13 bases. V was clipped by 4 bases and J by 10 bases; unmatched bases: 4. Per germline, CDR1 SGHNT and CDR2 YENEEA. The CDR3 has 14 residues. CDR3 protein: CASSWTSGGGEQFF. The DNA for the CDR3 is TGTGCCAGCAGCTGGACTAGCGGGGGAGGGGAGCAGTTCTTC.

The chain is built from TRBV18 and TRBJ2-2; D might be TRBD2 (7 bases). The germline V gene has CDR1 KGHSH and CDR2 LQKENI. This CDR3 has 17 amino acids. V gave up 6 bases and J gave up 8 bases, with 25 bases separating them. This CDR3 is CASSTRVAGAVPGELFF. CDR3 nucleotide sequence: TGTGCCAGCTCGACCAGGGTGGCGGGGGCCGTTCCGGGGGAGCTGTTTTTT. Supplemented by reference TRBV18 and TRBJ2-2, the full variable domain reads NAGVMQNPRHLVRRRGQEARLRCSPMKGHSHVYWYRQLPEEGLKFMVYLQKENIIDESGMPKERFSAEFPKEGPSILRIQQVVRGDSAAYFCASSTRVAGAVPGELFFGEGSRLTVL.

V and J are TRBV7-2 and TRBJ1-4, with 9 bases that match TRBD1. Germline CDR1 SGHTA, CDR2 FQGNSA. V shed 5 bases, J shed 8 bases, and the junction held 6 bases outside the gene matches. The CDR3 loop spans 14 amino acids. The CDR3 bases are TGTGCCAGCAGCCTCGGGACAGGGAACGAAAAACTGTTTTTT. Its translation is CASSLGTGNEKLFF.

This chain uses TRBV3-1 (or the pseudogene TRBV3-2) with TRBJ1-4, with no clear D. Germline CDR1 reads LGHDT; CDR2 reads YNNKEL (reference sequence). Trimming removed 0 bases at V and 6 bases at J, with 8 bases between. The CDR3 spans 14 residues. The CDR3 DNA is TGTGCCAGCAGCCAAGATCTTCCTCATGAAAAACTGTTTTTT. Translating it yields CASSQDLPHEKLFF.

J is TRBJ2-7 and V is TRBV5-6; TRBD2 matches at 7 bases. V lost 0 bases, J lost 3 bases, and 6 bases stayed unmatched. The CDR3 extends over 15 amino acids. The germline V gene has CDR1 SGHDT and CDR2 YYEEEE. The CDR3 region is CASSLGSGIFYEQYF. In DNA form, the CDR3 reads TGTGCCAGCAGCTTGGGGAGCGGGATCTTCTACGAGCAGTACTTC. The full variable domain, completed using reference TRBV5-6 and TRBJ2-7, is DAGVTQSPTHLIKTRGQQVTLRCSPKSGHDTVSWYQQALGQGPQFIFQYYEEEERQRGNFPDRFSGHQFPNYSSELNVNALLLGDSALYLCASSLGSGIFYEQYFGPGTRLTVT.

This chain links TRBV6-1 with TRBJ2-7; possibly TRBD1 for D (5 bases). Germline CDR1 and CDR2: MNHNS and SASEGT. The CDR3 runs 13 residues. Trimming stripped 3 bases from V and 3 bases from J, with 9 bases between. CDR3 amino acids: CASSDRDLYEQYF. The DNA of the CDR3 is TGTGCCAGCAGTGACAGGGATCTCTACGAGCAGTACTTC.

This clone appeared a few times. The chain has TRBV7-3 and TRBJ1-1; possible D gene TRBD1, 6 bases. Germline values: CDR1 SGHTA, CDR2 FQGTGA. Trimming shortened V by 4 bases and J by 6 bases, and 9 bases separated the two germline ends. The CDR3 spans 12 residues. The CDR3 spells CASSSQGSEAFF. In DNA form, the CDR3 reads TGTGCCAGCAGCTCACAGGGATCTGAAGCTTTCTTT.

This clone occurred a few times. The V gene is TRBV2, the J gene TRBJ2-2, with D perhaps TRBD2 (6 bases). With 6 bases removed from V and 6 bases from J, the gap between germline ends came to 17 bases. The CDR3 length is 15 residues. Germline CDR1 SNHLY, CDR2 FYNNEI. DNA of the CDR3: TGTGCCAGCAGGCCGGACGTCAGCGGGTCCGGGGAGCTGTTTTTT. It encodes CASRPDVSGSGELFF.

The V call is TRBV3-1 (or the pseudogene TRBV3-2), the J call TRBJ2-1; 7 positions match TRBD1. V was pared by 2 bases and J by 7 bases, with 5 bases of the junction left unmatched. The CDR3 has 14 residues. Germline loops: CDR1 LGHDT, CDR2 YNNKEL (reference sequence). The CDR3 DNA sequence: TGTGCCAGCAGCCAATCGAGCAGGGGGAATGAGCAGTTCTTC. Residues: CASSQSSRGNEQFF.

V and J are TRBV19 and TRBJ1-1, with 10 nucleotides matching TRBD1. After removal of 3 bases from V and 5 bases from J, the junction contained 12 bases not matched to a gene. The length of the CDR3 is 17 residues. The germline gives CDR1 LNHDA, CDR2 SQIVND (reference sequence). The chain's CDR3 is CASSIYVGTGENTEAFF. The CDR3 nucleotides read TGTGCCAGTAGTATCTATGTCGGGACAGGGGAGAATACTGAAGCTTTCTTT. Combining the CDR3 with reference TRBV19 and TRBJ1-1 gives the whole variable domain DGGITQSPKYLFRKEGQNVTLSCEQNLNHDAMYWYRQDPGQGLRLIYYSQIVNDFQKGDIAEGYSVSREKKESFPLTVTSAQKNPTAFYLCASSIYVGTGENTEAFFGQGTRLTVV.

J is TRBJ1-4 and V is TRBV19; a weak D match, TRBD1 (6 bases). The germline V gene encodes CDR1 LNHDA and CDR2 SQIVND (reference sequence). The CDR3 loop spans 13 amino acids. The ends were cut back, 8 bases at V and 6 bases at J, with 13 bases in the middle. In nucleotides, the CDR3 is TGTGCCAGTCGAGGGGGAGCACATGAAAAACTGTTTTTT. Translated, it gives CASRGGAHEKLFF.

This clone was counted many times. The V call is TRBV19, the J call TRBJ2-2; D uncertain. V lost 2 bases and J 9 bases, leaving 10 bases between the germline ends. CDR1 is LNHDA and CDR2 is SQIVND in the germline V gene (reference sequence). The CDR3 totals 13 residues. The CDR3 sequence is CASSIFPPRELFF. As DNA, the CDR3 is TGTGCCAGTAGTATATTTCCCCCTCGGGAGCTGTTTTTT. Combining the CDR3 with reference TRBV19 and TRBJ2-2 gives the whole variable domain DGGITQSPKYLFRKEGQNVTLSCEQNLNHDAMYWYRQDPGQGLRLIYYSQIVNDFQKGDIAEGYSVSREKKESFPLTVTSAQKNPTAFYLCASSIFPPRELFFGEGSRLTVL.

The CDR3, as DNA: TGTGCCAGCAGCCCTGTGAATGAGCAGTTCTTC. Protein sequence: CASSPVNEQFF. The chain joins TRBV7-9 to TRBJ2-1; no clear D. The germline V and J ends were trimmed by 5 bases and 7 bases, with 6 bases remaining between them. The CDR3 loop spans 11 amino acids. CDR1 and CDR2 from the germline V gene are SEHNR and FQNEAQ (reference sequence). The full variable domain, rest sourced from reference TRBV7-9 and TRBJ2-1, is DTGVSQNPRHKITKRGQNVTFRCDPISEHNRLYWYRQTLGQGPEFLTYFQNEAQLEKSRLLSDRFSAERPKGSFSTLEIQRTEQGDSAMYLCASSPVNEQFFGPGTRLTVL.

The chain couples TRBV11-2 to TRBJ1-3; 8 bases match TRBD1. The CDR3 covers 18 residues. Germline trimming cut 5 bases from V and 2 bases from J; bases unmatched to any gene: 14. Germline CDR1 reads SGHAT; CDR2 reads FQNNGV. This CDR3 is CASSGTDPQGAPGNTIYF. In nucleotides, the CDR3 is TGTGCCAGCAGCGGCACCGACCCCCAGGGGGCTCCTGGAAACACCATATATTTT.

CDR3 sequence (DNA): TGTGCCAGCAGCTACGGACAGGGTCCCTACGAGCAGTACTTC. Translating it yields CASSYGQGPYEQYF. This rearrangement joins TRBV7-3 to TRBJ2-7; 8 bases line up with TRBD1. The CDR3 totals 14 residues. CDR1 is SGHTA and CDR2 is FQGTGA in the germline V gene. The J segment lost 2 bases and the V segment lost 4 bases, leaving 4 bases of the junction unmatched.

This clone has at least ten counts. This chain joins TRBV11-3 and TRBJ1-3, with D hard to call. Germline V CDR1 and CDR2: SGHNT, YENEEA. The CDR3 runs to 15 residues. Deletions cut 5 bases from V and 0 bases from J, with 11 bases between. CDR3 in amino acids: CASSLYPGSGNTIYF. The CDR3 bases are TGTGCCAGCAGCCTCTACCCAGGCTCTGGAAACACCATATATTTT.

V usage is TRBV6-5 and J usage is TRBJ1-6; TRBD1 is a possible D gene (5 bases). Trimming took 7 bases from V and 7 from J, leaving 17 bases between them. The CDR3 covers 15 residues. CDR1 and CDR2 from the germline V gene are MNHEY and SVGAGI. CDR3 sequence reads: CASTPEQGLNSPLHF. Here the CDR3 DNA reads TGTGCCAGCACCCCGGAGCAGGGACTAAATTCACCCCTCCACTTT.

This clone was seen just once. This chain uses TRBV19 with TRBJ1-1, with a possible D match to TRBD1 (5 bases). Trimming took off 6 bases at V and 2 bases at J, with 16 bases between the two ends. CDR1 and CDR2 from the germline V gene are LNHDA and SQIVND (reference sequence). This CDR3 region has 15 residues. CDR3 nucleotide sequence: TGTGCCAGTAGCCTGACTGGGGGGGTAAACACTGAAGCTTTCTTT. Translated, it gives CASSLTGGVNTEAFF. The complete variable domain, with remaining parts taken from reference TRBV19 and TRBJ1-1, reads DGGITQSPKYLFRKEGQNVTLSCEQNLNHDAMYWYRQDPGQGLRLIYYSQIVNDFQKGDIAEGYSVSREKKESFPLTVTSAQKNPTAFYLCASSLTGGVNTEAFFGQGTRLTVV.

This clone was seen a handful of times. Here the CDR3 reads CASSATSEVTYEQYF. The CDR3 DNA sequence: TGTGCCAGCAGCGCAACTAGCGAAGTTACCTACGAGCAGTACTTC. V is TRBV7-2 and J is TRBJ2-7, with 7 positions matching TRBD2. This CDR3 region has 15 residues. V gave up 5 bases and J gave up 2 bases; unmatched junction bases: 9. Germline CDR1 is SGHTA and CDR2 is FQGNSA.

The chain is built from TRBV19 and TRBJ1-2; D remains unclear. In germline, CDR1 is LNHDA, CDR2 SQIVND (reference sequence). This CDR3 comprises 15 residues. Trimming pared 7 bases from V and 0 bases from J, leaving 15 bases between. For the CDR3, the DNA is TGTGCCAGTACCCCGAGGAGGGAAGCTAACTATGGCTACACCTTC. It encodes CASTPRREANYGYTF.

This rearrangement joins TRBV19 to TRBJ1-1; TRBD1 might be the D (5 bases). The V and J ends lost 4 bases and 1 base respectively, with 7 bases between them. This CDR3 has 13 residues. Germline V lookup: CDR1 LNHDA, CDR2 SQIVND (reference sequence). CDR3 region: CASSTQGNTEAFF. The DNA for the CDR3 is TGTGCCAGTAGTACCCAGGGGAACACTGAAGCTTTCTTT.

The chain recombines TRBV11-1 with TRBJ1-3; D gene unclear. CDR1 is SGHAT, CDR2 FQDESV, per germline (reference sequence). V lost 1 base and J lost 4, with 8 bases in between. This CDR3 has 14 residues. The CDR3 here is CASSLGYSGNTIYF. The DNA of the CDR3 is TGTGCCAGCAGCTTAGGGTACTCCGGAAACACCATATATTTT.

The J gene is TRBJ2-1, the V gene TRBV14; the D is unclear. The CDR3 is 11 amino acids. Germline lookup yields CDR1 SGHDN and CDR2 FVKESK. V lost 1 base and J 8 bases, leaving 3 bases between the germline ends. Here the CDR3 DNA reads TGTGCCAGCAGCCAAGCCTATGAGCAGTTCTTC. As protein: CASSQAYEQFF.